The 26 T cell receptor beta chains presented below share a single source sample, sequenced in a study of cytomegalovirus exposure and HLA in healthy donors. Only in-frame clones appear in the TCRdb table, and some are missing; sequencing was by immunoSEQ multiplex PCR. The sample has approximately 82,000 clones; roughly 94% are singletons. Sample: PBMCs. The receptors here all came from a woman between 18 and 30 years old in good health and CMV-seronegative.

The rearrangement joins TRBV7-2 to TRBJ2-5; 8 nucleotides line up with TRBD1. With V trimmed by 5 bases and J by 1 base, 9 bases remained unmatched. CDR1 is SGHTA and CDR2 is FQGNSA in the germline V gene. This CDR3 region has 16 residues. Here the CDR3 DNA reads TGTGCCAGCAGCCCACGCAGGGACAGGAGCCAAGAGACCCAGTACTTC. It specifies CASSPRRDRSQETQYF.

V gene TRBV7-2 combines with J gene TRBJ1-6, with 9 bases identical to TRBD1. CDR1 and CDR2 from the germline V gene are SGHTA and FQGNSA. The junction had 7 bases not matched to a gene; V was cut back by 4 bases and J by 9 bases. The CDR3 is 15 amino acids. DNA of the CDR3: TGTGCCAGCAGCTCCTATCCGGGACAGGGTTCACCCCTCCACTTT. Translation: CASSSYPGQGSPLHF.

The chain couples TRBV7-9 to TRBJ2-7; the D gene is possibly TRBD1 (5 bases). Germline V lookup: CDR1 SEHNR, CDR2 FQNEAQ (reference sequence). Deletions cut 5 bases from V and 0 bases from J, with 8 bases between. The CDR3 is made up of 13 amino acids. CDR3 loop: CASSETASYEQYF. For the CDR3, the DNA is TGTGCCAGCAGCGAGACAGCCTCCTACGAGCAGTACTTC. Combining the CDR3 with reference TRBV7-9 and TRBJ2-7 gives the whole variable domain DTGVSQNPRHKITKRGQNVTFRCDPISEHNRLYWYRQTLGQGPEFLTYFQNEAQLEKSRLLSDRFSAERPKGSFSTLEIQRTEQGDSAMYLCASSETASYEQYFGPGTRLTVT.

Turning to this clone: Relative to the germline gene, one junction end is altered; a read error may explain this. The V and J genes are TRBV4-1 and TRBJ2-7, with TRBD1 matching 7 bases. CDR3 size: 11 residues. CDR1 is MGHRA, CDR2 YSYEKL, per germline. CDR3 protein: CASSQGDRAWF. The CDR3, as DNA: TGCGCCAGCAGCCAAGGCGACAGGGCCTGGTTC.

This chain connects TRBV9 to TRBJ2-7, with D tentatively TRBD1 (6 bases). This CDR3 contains 13 residues. Germline lookup yields CDR1 SGDLS and CDR2 YYNGEE. Trimming took 3 bases from V and 0 from J, leaving 7 bases between them. This CDR3 reads CASSGDNSYEQYF. The CDR3 DNA reads as TGTGCCAGCAGCGGGGACAACTCCTACGAGCAGTACTTC.

The chain combines TRBV4-1 with TRBJ1-4, with D unresolved. The V end was cut by 1 base, the J end by 6 bases, with 9 bases between. The CDR3 covers 14 residues. Germline assignment: CDR1 MGHRA and CDR2 YSYEKL. Here the CDR3 DNA reads TGCGCCAGCAGCCAAGTCGAGGGAGATGAAAAACTGTTTTTT. This codes for CASSQVEGDEKLFF.

The chain is built from TRBV4-3 and TRBJ1-4; D is perhaps TRBD1 (6 bases). This CDR3 region has 15 residues. Trimming cost V 0 bases and J 7 bases, with 12 bases left between them. CDR1 and CDR2 (germline): LGHNA, YSLEER. Written as DNA, the CDR3 is TGCGCCAGCAGCCAAGACCAGGGGTTGGGTGAAAAACTGTTTTTT. Translating gives CASSQDQGLGEKLFF.

In its sample, this clone was seen once. The V call is TRBV7-2, the J call TRBJ1-6; D is undetermined. The CDR3 consists of 18 residues. Looked up from germline, CDR1 is SGHTA and CDR2 is FQGNSA. V was cut by 6 bases and J by 3 bases, with 21 bases left in between. The CDR3 sequence is CASSSTGFLRGYNSPLHF. CDR3 in DNA: TGTGCCAGCAGTTCAACGGGGTTCCTTCGGGGCTATAATTCACCCCTCCACTTT.

V and J are TRBV6-5 and TRBJ2-5; D perhaps matches TRBD2 (5 bases). This CDR3 has 14 residues. V lost 1 base and J lost 3, with 9 bases in between. The V gene's germline CDR1 is MNHEY and CDR2 SVGAGI. The CDR3 coding sequence is TGTGCCAGCAGTTACTATGATAGCGAAGAGACCCAGTACTTC. It is translated as CASSYYDSEETQYF.

V is TRBV18 and J is TRBJ1-5; D gene unclear. The CDR3 sequence is 16 residues long. The V gene's germline CDR1 is KGHSH and CDR2 LQKENI. V was pared by 3 bases and J by 3 bases, with 15 bases between. CDR3: CASSPPSTRDNQPQHF. CDR3 DNA sequence: TGTGCCAGCTCACCGCCGTCCACGAGAGACAATCAGCCCCAGCATTTT.

V and J are TRBV5-4 and TRBJ1-2; 8 positions match TRBD1. Germline lookup yields CDR1 SGHNT and CDR2 YYREEE (reference sequence). The V gene end was trimmed by 4 bases and the J gene end by 4 bases; junction bases not matched to a gene: 3. This CDR3 is built from 13 residues. The CDR3 spells CASSPDRGYGYTF. Here the CDR3 DNA reads TGTGCCAGCAGCCCAGACAGGGGCTATGGCTACACCTTC.

In its sample, this clone was seen once. This chain connects TRBV2 to TRBJ2-7; possible D gene TRBD2, 6 bases. CDR1 SNHLY and CDR2 FYNNEI come from the germline V gene. This CDR3 region has 15 residues. Deletions cut 0 bases from V and 4 bases from J, with 13 bases between. CDR3 nucleotide sequence: TGTGCCAGCAGTGAAGCTCGGGGGTCCATTTACGAGCAGTACTTC. It encodes CASSEARGSIYEQYF.

The rearrangement links TRBV11-2 to TRBJ1-2; 7 nucleotides match TRBD1. Losses at the gene ends were 5 bases for V and 3 bases for J; bases not matched to a gene: 12. The CDR3 runs to 16 residues. Germline-derived CDR1 and CDR2 are SGHAT and FQNNGV. The CDR3 is CASSHLKNRGDYGYTF. Written as DNA, the CDR3 is TGTGCCAGCAGCCACCTCAAAAACAGGGGTGACTATGGCTACACCTTC.

CDR3 DNA sequence: TGTGCCAGCTCACCACCGGGGCTCTACGAGCAGTACTTC. Translated, it gives CASSPPGLYEQYF. The chain has TRBV18 and TRBJ2-7; tentative D call: TRBD1 (5 bases). The germline gives CDR1 KGHSH, CDR2 LQKENI. This CDR3 comprises 13 residues. V lost 0 bases, J lost 3 bases, and 6 bases lay in between.

V and J are TRBV7-9 and TRBJ2-5; 14 bases line up with TRBD2. The CDR3 is made up of 18 amino acids. The ends lost 5 bases at V and 5 bases at J; junction bases unmatched: 13. CDR1 is SEHNR and CDR2 is FQNEAQ in the germline V gene (reference sequence). The CDR3 reads CASSPYGTSGSRVETQYF. In DNA, the CDR3 is TGTGCCAGCAGCCCATACGGGACTAGCGGGAGCCGCGTGGAGACCCAGTACTTC.

The chain combines TRBV5-6 with TRBJ2-2; tentative D call: TRBD2 (6 bases). There are 16 residues in the CDR3. V lost 4 bases and J lost 1, with 14 bases in between. Per germline, CDR1 SGHDT and CDR2 YYEEEE. The CDR3 loop is CASSRMGGKNTGELFF. The CDR3 nucleotides read TGTGCCAGCAGCCGGATGGGGGGAAAGAACACCGGGGAGCTGTTTTTT.

The chain uses TRBV19 and TRBJ2-7; TRBD2 is a possible D gene (6 bases). This CDR3 has 13 amino acids. V was shortened by 6 bases and J by 5 bases, with 14 bases between the two germline ends. Germline lookup yields CDR1 LNHDA and CDR2 SQIVND (reference sequence). The CDR3 loop reads CASSPGLGDEQYF. CDR3 in DNA: TGTGCCAGTAGCCCGGGACTTGGCGACGAGCAGTACTTC.

The V call is TRBV2, the J call TRBJ1-3; weak D call: TRBD1 (6 bases). The CDR3 is made up of 15 amino acids. The V end was cut by 4 bases, the J end by 4 bases, with 14 bases between. Germline CDR1 and CDR2: SNHLY and FYNNEI. CDR3 bases: TGTGCCAGCAGTGTAGGGGGACAAACCGGAAACACCATATATTTT. This gives the protein CASSVGGQTGNTIYF.

This chain uses TRBV5-6 with TRBJ2-5; TRBD1 matches 8 bases. The V gene end was trimmed by 3 bases and the J gene end by 2 bases; junction bases not matched to a gene: 3. CDR3 length: 14 residues. The germline CDR1 and CDR2 sequences are SGHDT and YYEEEE. The CDR3 DNA follows: TGTGCCAGCAGCTCAGGGGACAGGCAAGAGACCCAGTACTTC. Its protein product is CASSSGDRQETQYF.

The V and J genes are TRBV7-2 and TRBJ1-2; tentative D call: TRBD1 (5 bases). CDR1 is SGHTA and CDR2 is FQGNSA in the germline V gene. Trimming took 7 bases from V and 3 from J, leaving 15 bases between them. CDR3 length: 14 amino acids. This CDR3 is CASILTAADYGYTF. The CDR3 coding sequence is TGTGCCAGCATCCTGACAGCAGCCGACTATGGCTACACCTTC. The whole variable domain, remainder taken from reference TRBV7-2 and TRBJ1-2, is GAGVSQSPSNKVTEKGKDVELRCDPISGHTALYWYRQSLGQGLEFLIYFQGNSAPDKSGLPSDRFSAERTGGSVSTLTIQRTQQEDSAVYLCASILTAADYGYTFGSGTRLTVV.

V usage is TRBV19 and J usage is TRBJ1-2; D is unresolved. The CDR3 runs 17 residues. Germline CDR1 is LNHDA and CDR2 is SQIVND (reference sequence). The V and J ends lost 2 bases and 7 bases respectively, with 23 bases between them. Here the CDR3 reads CASSIRHGAGRGFGYTF. CDR3 bases: TGTGCCAGTAGTATAAGGCATGGTGCTGGGCGGGGTTTTGGCTACACCTTC.

The chain couples TRBV19 to TRBJ1-2, with no clear D. The CDR3 consists of 11 residues. Germline V gene data show CDR1 as LNHDA and CDR2 as SQIVND (reference sequence). The V gene lost 6 bases and the J gene lost 8 bases, with 10 bases spanning the gap. CDR3 residues: CASSSDWGYTF. CDR3 nucleotide sequence: TGTGCCAGTAGCTCCGACTGGGGCTACACCTTC.

Details on this clone: Other DNA sequences from this sample encode an identical CDR3 as well. The chain carries TRBV7-2 and TRBJ2-7; D remains ambiguous. V dropped 3 bases and J dropped 3 bases, with 3 bases sitting between them. CDR1 is SGHTA and CDR2 is FQGNSA in the germline V gene. The CDR3 consists of 11 residues. In DNA, the CDR3 is TGTGCCAGCAGCTTGTACTACGAGCAGTACTTC. Translating gives CASSLYYEQYF.

The J gene is TRBJ2-5, the V gene TRBV28; D is possibly TRBD1 (5 bases). Trimming pared 3 bases from V and 5 bases from J, leaving 16 bases between. Germline V CDR1 and CDR2: MDHEN, SYDVKM. The CDR3 loop spans 15 amino acids. CDR3 DNA sequence: TGTGCCAGCAGTTTCGGTGTCGGCAACAGGGAGACCCAGTACTTC. Amino acids: CASSFGVGNRETQYF.

This clone was counted only a few times. This chain connects TRBV4-3 to TRBJ2-1, with D possibly being TRBD2 (5 bases). Germline CDR1 and CDR2: LGHNA and YSLEER. CDR3 size: 16 residues. The V end lost 1 base, the J end lost 8 bases, and 18 bases lay between the germline ends. For the CDR3, the DNA is TGCGCCAGCAGCCAAGGAGTATCCGGGATTAGCGATGAGCAGTTCTTC. This translates into CASSQGVSGISDEQFF.

The genes are TRBV7-2 and TRBJ2-7; the match to TRBD2 covers 13 bases. Germline values: CDR1 SGHTA, CDR2 FQGNSA. The V segment lost 5 bases and the J segment 3 bases; nucleotides outside the gene matches: 4. The CDR3 is made up of 15 amino acids. This CDR3 is CASSPRTSGGYEQYF. Written as DNA, the CDR3 is TGTGCCAGCAGCCCTCGGACTAGCGGGGGCTACGAGCAGTACTTC.